This T cell receptor delta chain was captured by sequencing in a study of Vδ1+ human thymocytes. Overall study findings and caveats: Unexpected Vdelta2 sequences could cause misinterpretation of bulk repertoire data. In the thymus, TRG and TRD repertoires looked highly polyclonal with Gaussian CDR3 lengths.

About this clone itself: Its cognate antigen is unknown.

Extracted RNA was reverse transcribed into cDNA. Pooled V-gene forward primers with one constant-region reverse primer generated the CDR3 amplicons by multiplex PCR. TCRdb called clones from the multiplex PCR reads again using CATT. The repertoire holds tens of thousands of delta-chain clones, with less than 15% as singletons. Germline V gene data show CDR1 as TSWWSYY and CDR2 as QGS. Germline trimming cut 0 bases from V and 0 bases from J; bases unmatched to any gene: 13. The CDR3 has 19 amino acids. The sequenced sample consisted of Vdelta1+ gamma-delta thymocytes from the thymus. Noted subset: FACS-sorted CD3+ TCRalphabeta- TCRVdelta1+ TCRVdelta2- thymocytes. The source is a girl under three years old who had congenital heart surgery. J is TRDJ1 and V is TRDV1; TRDD3 agrees at 7 bases. The CDR3: CALGELPRSGGIHTDKLIF. DNA for the CDR3: TGTGCTCTTGGGGAACTCCCTCGGAGTGGGGGGATCCACACCGATAAACTCATCTTT.